This T cell receptor (beta chain) originates from a study of shared clonotypes between healthy human individuals. CDR3 length: 16 residues. Germline CDR1 and CDR2: SGHDT and YYEEEE. V lost 0 bases, J lost 5 bases, and 18 bases lay in between. Sequenced by immunoSEQ multiplex PCR; TCRdb stores in-frame clones only, minus some. Of around 940,000 clones in the sample, about three quarters are singletons; the top ten hold roughly 1.5%. The TCR comes from a man aged 18 to 30 in good health. V is TRBV5-6 and J is TRBJ2-7, with D possibly matching TRBD2 (5 bases). The specimen was memory CD4+ T cells sorted from blood. Subset described: CD45RA-negative fraction. CDR3 sequence reads: CASSLGFGNPGHEQYF. The CDR3, as DNA: TGTGCCAGCAGCTTGGGGTTCGGGAACCCCGGCCACGAGCAGTACTTC.